The 23 T cell receptor beta chains given below trace back to one sample, sequenced in a study of T cells in Graves' hyperthyroidism and ophthalmopathy (dated by TCRdb to between 2018 and 2021). The protocol used for the library was multiplex PCR. Data came from an Illumina HiSeq 2000. TCR beta CDR3 regions were amplified from RNA transcripts. A first-round RT-PCR of the TCR CDR3 used the HTBI primer set with the Qiagen OneStep RT-PCR kit. Clones were called with MiXCR by TCRdb after fastp trimmed the public reads at Q25, and only in-frame beta chains were retained. Under each unique CDR3 protein, matching rows form one entry showing the most common genes and DNA. The sample table records 500,000 to 600,000 distinct CDR3 sequences; about a sixth of these occur just once. Around a sixth of the sample lies in the top ten. The specimen was blood. These receptors came from a woman between 18 and 30 years old with Graves' hyperthyroidism.

This clonotype appeared many times. V is TRBV6-1 and J is TRBJ2-2; maybe TRBD2 (5 bases). V was cut by 9 bases and J by 0 bases, with 11 bases left in between. Germline V gene lookup returns CDR1 MNHNS and CDR2 SASEGT. This CDR3 contains 14 residues. The CDR3 nucleotides are TGTGCCAGTCAACGGGGTGCGAACACCGGGGAGCTGTTTTTT. Amino acids: CASQRGANTGELFF.

CDR3 in amino acids: CASSEKRTGGLSYNSPLHF. CDR3 DNA sequence: TGTGCCAGCAGCGAGAAGAGGACAGGGGGATTATCCTATAATTCACCCCTCCACTTT. The V gene is TRBV3-1, the J gene TRBJ1-6; 10 bases agree with TRBD1. Germline CDR1 LGHDT, CDR2 YNNKEL (reference sequence). CDR3 size: 19 residues. V lost 5 bases to trimming and J lost 1 base; unmatched junction nucleotides: 11.

The table lists this clonotype with many counts. The chain joins TRBV11-3 to TRBJ2-3, with 12 bases lining up with TRBD2. This CDR3 is built from 15 residues. Unmatched junction bases numbered 4, after V lost 7 bases and J lost 2 bases. Germline CDR1 and CDR2: SGHNT and YENEEA. The CDR3 here is CASTRTSGNTDTQYF. In nucleotides, the CDR3 is TGTGCCAGCACCCGGACTAGCGGGAACACAGATACGCAGTATTTT.

The table lists this clonotype with many counts. The rearrangement links TRBV18 to TRBJ2-5; 9 nucleotides align to TRBD1. V lost 2 bases, J lost 5 bases, and 6 bases stayed unmatched. Germline V gives CDR1 KGHSH, CDR2 LQKENI. CDR3 size: 15 residues. The CDR3 nucleotides read TGTGCCAGCTCACCAAACAGGGGGCGGAGGGAGACCCAGTACTTC. It codes for CASSPNRGRRETQYF.

This clonotype has a count of ten or more. This sequence joins TRBV11-2 and TRBJ2-7; 7 bases are shared with TRBD2. This CDR3 has 13 amino acids. The germline gives CDR1 SGHAT, CDR2 FQNNGV. The J segment lost 9 bases and the V segment lost 5 bases, leaving 10 bases of the junction unmatched. The CDR3 DNA sequence: TGTGCCAGCAGCCACCCGACTAGCAGGCGGCAGTACTTC. It specifies CASSHPTSRRQYF.

There are a few counts of this clonotype. The chain uses TRBV7-2 and TRBJ2-7; a weak D match, TRBD2 (6 bases). The germline V gene encodes CDR1 SGHTA and CDR2 FQGNSA. V was pared by 3 bases and J by 0 bases, with 12 bases between. This CDR3 is built from 15 residues. The CDR3 region is CASSFGRGLSYEQYF. For the CDR3, the DNA is TGTGCCAGCAGCTTCGGGCGGGGACTCTCCTACGAGCAGTACTTC.

The chain uses TRBV29-1 and TRBJ1-1, with D maybe TRBD1 (6 bases). Per germline, CDR1 SQVTM and CDR2 ANQGSEA. V was shortened by 4 bases and J by 1 base, with 10 bases between the two germline ends. The CDR3 length is 13 residues. The CDR3 sequence: CSVANRANTEAFF. The CDR3 DNA sequence: TGCAGCGTTGCTAACAGGGCGAACACTGAAGCTTTCTTT.

A few counts support this clonotype. The genes are TRBV19 and TRBJ2-3; D might be TRBD1 (6 bases). Trimming removed 2 bases from V and 4 bases from J, with 13 bases in between. Germline V gene data show CDR1 as LNHDA and CDR2 as SQIVND (reference sequence). The CDR3 is 15 residues long. CDR3 in amino acids: CASSISQGLSDTQYF. The CDR3 DNA sequence: TGTGCCAGTAGTATATCACAGGGCCTCTCAGATACGCAGTATTTT.

V usage is TRBV4-2 and J usage is TRBJ2-1; 13 bases line up with TRBD2. CDR3 length equals 17 residues. V was clipped by 1 base and J by 5 bases; unmatched bases: 5. Per the germline V gene, CDR1 is LGHNA and CDR2 is YNFKEQ. CDR3 in DNA: TGTGCCAGCAGCCAAGTGGGAGGACTAGCGGGAGACAATGAGCAGTTCTTC. Protein product: CASSQVGGLAGDNEQFF.

Turning to this clonotype: One junction end disagrees with the germline gene, perhaps due to a read error. J is TRBJ1-1 and V is TRBV10-3; 7 nucleotides align to TRBD1. CDR3 length: 15 amino acids. Germline lookup yields CDR1 ENHRY and CDR2 SYGVKD. In DNA, the CDR3 is TGTGCCATCAGTGAGTCGACAGGGTGGGACACTGAAACTTTCTTT. As protein: CAISESTGWDTETFF.

This clonotype was seen ten or more times. A much larger clone lies one base from this, so it may be a read error. The chain uses TRBV20-1 and TRBJ2-1; D gene unclear. V lost 3 bases to trimming and J lost 5 bases, with 2 bases between them. CDR1 is DFQATT, CDR2 SNEGSKA, per germline (reference sequence). CDR3 size: 10 residues. CDR3 region: CSASNNEQFF. For the CDR3, the DNA is TGCAGTGCTAGTAACAATGAGCAGTTCTTC.

A few counts support this clonotype. J is TRBJ1-2 and V is TRBV20-1; the D gene is possibly TRBD1 (6 bases). The CDR3 is made up of 13 amino acids. Germline V gene lookup returns CDR1 DFQATT and CDR2 SNEGSKA (reference sequence). V gave up 3 bases and J gave up 4 bases, with 12 bases separating them. CDR3 region: CSASDRRTYGYTF. The DNA of the CDR3 is TGCAGTGCTAGCGACAGGCGGACCTATGGCTACACCTTC.

There are a few counts of this clonotype. This chain links TRBV19 with TRBJ1-3; no clear D gene. This CDR3 region has 13 residues. Deletions cut 3 bases from V and 11 bases from J, with 14 bases between. Per the germline V gene, CDR1 is LNHDA and CDR2 is SQIVND (reference sequence). DNA for the CDR3: TGTGCCAGTAGTATCGAGGGATTTGGCGCCATATATTTT. Translation: CASSIEGFGAIYF.

The table lists this clonotype with a few counts. The genes are TRBV16 and TRBJ1-5; D is unresolved. V was clipped by 7 bases and J by 3 bases, with 16 bases between them. The CDR3 is made up of 15 amino acids. Germline CDR1 KGHSY, CDR2 FQNENV. CDR3 amino acids: CASTTIRVNNQPQHF. The CDR3, as DNA: TGTGCCAGCACCACAATCCGGGTCAACAATCAGCCCCAGCATTTT.

The rearrangement uses TRBV6-2 or TRBV6-3 and TRBJ1-3; D may be TRBD1 (6 bases). Trimming took 0 bases from V and 0 from J, leaving 15 bases between them. Germline CDR1 MNHEY, CDR2 SVGEGT. The CDR3 length is 18 residues. The CDR3 DNA reads as TGTGCCAGCAGTTACTCGAATACAGGGAAGATCTCTGGAAACACCATATATTTT. It codes for CASSYSNTGKISGNTIYF.

There are many counts of this clonotype. The J gene is TRBJ2-7, the V gene TRBV20-1; unclear D gene. Germline CDR1 DFQATT, CDR2 SNEGSKA (reference sequence). Trimming removed 4 bases from V and 0 bases from J, with 10 bases in between. This CDR3 has 13 amino acids. The DNA for the CDR3 is TGCAGTGCTAAGACCCTCAGCTCCTACGAGCAGTACTTC. It translates to CSAKTLSSYEQYF.

This clonotype was recorded many times. V and J are TRBV20-1 and TRBJ2-3; TRBD2 might be the D (6 bases). The CDR3 is 14 residues long. The V end lost 1 base, the J end lost 2 bases, and 10 bases lay between the germline ends. Germline CDR1 and CDR2: DFQATT and SNEGSKA (reference sequence). The CDR3 protein is CSARGAGSTDTQYF. The DNA of the CDR3 is TGCAGTGCTAGAGGGGCGGGATCCACAGATACGCAGTATTTT.

As for this clonotype: One base away lies a much larger clone, so this may be a sequencing read error. This chain uses TRBV2 with TRBJ2-5, with D perhaps TRBD1 or TRBD2 (5 bases each). This CDR3 is 11 amino acids long. CDR1 and CDR2 from the germline V gene are SNHLY and FYNNEI. V was clipped by 6 bases and J by 7 bases, with 9 bases between them. The CDR3 sequence: CASRRGATQYF. CDR3 DNA: TGTGCCAGCAGGAGGGGAGCGACCCAGTACTTC.

The chain uses TRBV4-1 and TRBJ1-5; D possibly corresponds to TRBD1 (5 bases). V lost 2 bases and J lost 7, with 30 bases in between. Germline V gene lookup returns CDR1 MGHRA and CDR2 YSYEKL. The CDR3 is 20 residues long. The CDR3 DNA reads TGCGCCAGCAGCCAACCGAGGGGCTCCGACAGCATTCGTTCCCAACAGCCCCAGCATTTT. Amino acid sequence: CASSQPRGSDSIRSQQPQHF.

CDR3 sequence: CASIFWTLARYNGQETQYF. DNA for the CDR3: TGTGCCAGCATCTTTTGGACACTAGCGAGATATAATGGACAAGAGACCCAGTACTTC. This rearrangement joins TRBV5-6 to TRBJ2-5; the match to TRBD2 covers 7 bases. The CDR3 loop spans 19 amino acids. The J segment lost 2 bases and the V segment lost 6 bases, leaving 22 bases of the junction unmatched. Germline CDR1 and CDR2: SGHDT and YYEEEE.

This chain uses TRBV6-1 with TRBJ2-1, with 11 bases that match TRBD2. The CDR3 has 18 amino acids. Per germline, CDR1 MNHNS and CDR2 SASEGT. J gave up 4 bases and V 5 bases, and 13 bases lay outside the gene matches. The CDR3 is CASSQQSHSGRAYNEQFF. The CDR3, as DNA: TGTGCCAGCAGTCAACAGAGCCATAGCGGGAGGGCTTACAATGAGCAGTTCTTC.

In its sample, this clonotype was seen many times. The chain couples TRBV7-9 to TRBJ2-5, with TRBD2 matching over 8 bases. CDR1 and CDR2 from the germline V gene are SEHNR and FQNEAQ (reference sequence). The CDR3 extends over 13 amino acids. Unmatched junction bases numbered 4, after V lost 6 bases and J lost 4 bases. The CDR3 spells CASSYRGGETQYF. CDR3 coding DNA: TGTGCCAGCAGTTACCGGGGGGGAGAGACCCAGTACTTC.

This clonotype was seen a handful of times. The chain is built from TRBV6-5 and TRBJ2-1; 11 bases fit TRBD2. This CDR3 comprises 18 residues. Trimming took 0 bases from V and 2 from J; bases not matched to a gene: 6. Germline V CDR1 and CDR2: MNHEY, SVGAGI. DNA for the CDR3: TGTGCCAGCAGTTACTCCCTAGCGGGGGGATCGCCCTACAATGAGCAGTTCTTC. Amino acids: CASSYSLAGGSPYNEQFF.